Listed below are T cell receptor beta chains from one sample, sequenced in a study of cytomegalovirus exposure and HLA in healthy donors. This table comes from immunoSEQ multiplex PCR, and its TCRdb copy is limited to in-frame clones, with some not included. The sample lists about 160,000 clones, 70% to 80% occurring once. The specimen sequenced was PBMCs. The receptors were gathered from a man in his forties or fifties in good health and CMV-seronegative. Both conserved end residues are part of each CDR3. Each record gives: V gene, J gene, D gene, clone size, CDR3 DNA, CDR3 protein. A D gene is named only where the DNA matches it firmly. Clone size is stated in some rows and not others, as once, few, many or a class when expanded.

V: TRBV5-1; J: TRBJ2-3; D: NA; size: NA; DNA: TGCGCCAGCAGCTCGGGACAATTCACAGATACGCAGTATTTT; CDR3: CASSSGQFTDTQYF
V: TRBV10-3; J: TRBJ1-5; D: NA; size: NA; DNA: TGTGCCACGGCGCCGGGACACCTAAATTTAACCAATCAGCCCCAGCATTTT; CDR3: CATAPGHLNLTNQPQHF
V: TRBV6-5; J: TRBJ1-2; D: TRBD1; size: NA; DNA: TGTGCCAGCAGAAAGGAGGGGGCAGGGGCCTATGGCTACACCTTC; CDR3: CASRKEGAGAYGYTF
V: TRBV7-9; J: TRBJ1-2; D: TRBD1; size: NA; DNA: TGTTCCAGCAGCGGGACAGGGGCCACGGCCTATGGCTACACCTTC; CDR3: CSSSGTGATAYGYTF
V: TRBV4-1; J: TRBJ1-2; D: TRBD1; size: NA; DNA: TGCGCCAGCAGCCAAGGTACAGGGGCCCTTGGCTACACCTTC; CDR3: CASSQGTGALGYTF
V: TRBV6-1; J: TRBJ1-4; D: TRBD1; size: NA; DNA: TGTGCCAGGCCGGGACAGGCGAATGAAAAACTGTTTTTT; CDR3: CARPGQANEKLFF
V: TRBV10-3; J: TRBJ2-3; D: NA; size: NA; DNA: TGTGCCATCAGTGAACTCGGGGGTTCCACAGATACGCAGTATTTT; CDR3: CAISELGGSTDTQYF
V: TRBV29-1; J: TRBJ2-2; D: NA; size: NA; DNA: TGCAGCGCCCTCAGGGGAAACACCGGGGAGCTGTTTTTT; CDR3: CSALRGNTGELFF
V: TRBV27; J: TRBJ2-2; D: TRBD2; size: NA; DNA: TGTGCCAGCAGTCCCTTCGCGGGGGGGAACACCGGGGAGCTGTTTTTT; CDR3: CASSPFAGGNTGELFF
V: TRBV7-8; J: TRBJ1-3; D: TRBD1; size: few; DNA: TGTGCCAGCAGCTTAGGGACACCGGGACAGGGGAGGAACACCATATATTTT; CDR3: CASSLGTPGQGRNTIYF
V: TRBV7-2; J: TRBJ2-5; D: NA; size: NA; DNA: TGTGCCAGCAGCTTAGCGGGGGGGCAGACCCAGTACTTC; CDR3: CASSLAGGQTQYF
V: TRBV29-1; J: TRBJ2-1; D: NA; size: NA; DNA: TGCGCCGGGAGCTCCTACAATGAGCAGTTCTTC; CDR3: CAGSSYNEQFF
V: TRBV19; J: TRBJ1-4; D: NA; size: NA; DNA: TGTGCCAGTAGTATAGCCCGGGCAACTAATGAAAAACTGTTTTTT; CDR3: CASSIARATNEKLFF
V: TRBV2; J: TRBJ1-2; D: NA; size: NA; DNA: TGTGCCAGCAGTGGGACAGTAGGAGGCTACACCTTC; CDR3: CASSGTVGGYTF
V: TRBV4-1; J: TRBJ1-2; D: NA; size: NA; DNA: TGCGCCAGCAGCCACTTCCCGGGGATTATATTGAACTATGGCTACACCTTC; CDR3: CASSHFPGIILNYGYTF
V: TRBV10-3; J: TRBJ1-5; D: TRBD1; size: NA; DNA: TGTGCCATCAGTGCAGGGGGAGAAAGCAATCAGCCCCAGCATTTT; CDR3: CAISAGGESNQPQHF
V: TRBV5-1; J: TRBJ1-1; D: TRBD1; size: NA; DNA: TGCGCCAGCAGCTTAACGCGACAGGGGGCGGTCAACACTGAAGCTTTCTTT; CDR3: CASSLTRQGAVNTEAFF
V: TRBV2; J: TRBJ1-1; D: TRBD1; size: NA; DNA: TGTGCCAGCAGGAGACAGGGGAGGGACACTGAAGCTTTCTTT; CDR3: CASRRQGRDTEAFF
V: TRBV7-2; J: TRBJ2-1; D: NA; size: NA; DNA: TGTGCCAGCAGCTCTAGCAGACTTCCCTACAATGAGCAGTTCTTC; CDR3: CASSSSRLPYNEQFF
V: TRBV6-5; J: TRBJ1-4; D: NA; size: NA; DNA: TGTGCCAGCAGTTATCTGCAAAACGGGGAAAATGAAAAACTGTTTTTT; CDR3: CASSYLQNGENEKLFF
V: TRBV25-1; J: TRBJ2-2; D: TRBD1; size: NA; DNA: TGTGCCAGCAGGACAGGGAGTAACACCGGGGAGCTGTTTTTT; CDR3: CASRTGSNTGELFF
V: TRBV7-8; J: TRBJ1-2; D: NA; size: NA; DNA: TGTGCCAGCAGCTTAGAAGGGGGTTATTACGGCTACACCTTC; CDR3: CASSLEGGYYGYTF
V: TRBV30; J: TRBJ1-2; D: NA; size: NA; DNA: TGTGCCTCAATCGGGGGGTCAGCTAACTATGGCTACACCTTC; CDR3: CASIGGSANYGYTF
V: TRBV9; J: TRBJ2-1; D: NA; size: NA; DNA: TGTGCCAGCAGCTATAGCCCGCTAGCCAGGGAGCAGTTCTTC; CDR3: CASSYSPLAREQFF
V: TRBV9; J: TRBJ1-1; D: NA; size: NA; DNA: TGTGCCAGCGCACGATGGGCTTTGAACACTGAAGCTTTCTTT; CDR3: CASARWALNTEAFF
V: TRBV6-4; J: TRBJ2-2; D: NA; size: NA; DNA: TGTGCCAGCAGTGACACTAGCACCGGGGAGCTGTTTTTT; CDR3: CASSDTSTGELFF
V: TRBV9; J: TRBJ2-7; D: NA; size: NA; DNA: TGTGCCAGCAGCGTAGGCACAGTTGCCTACGAGCAGTACTTC; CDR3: CASSVGTVAYEQYF